Detailed here is one T cell receptor (beta chain). No antigen is known for it. Per the germline V gene, CDR1 is LGHDT and CDR2 is YNNKEL (reference sequence). This CDR3 contains 14 residues. V shed 4 bases, J shed 6 bases, and the junction held 3 bases outside the gene matches. This record comes from a study of vaccination effects on CD4 cells after COVID-19. Before sequencing took place, the ViraFEST assay used viral peptide pools to expand antigen-specific CD4+ T cells. Researchers isolated CD4+ T cells once roughly ten days of culture had elapsed. The vaccine recipients had no prior SARS-CoV-2 infection, with negative nucleocapsid antibodies. Each well held 2 million to 2.5 million PBMC cultured with around 10 ug/ml peptides and approximately 11 IU/ml IL-2. IL-2 medium took the place of half the medium on both days 3 and 7. The method was immunoSEQ multiplex PCR; TCRdb's version includes in-frame clones alone and lacks a portion of them. The sample comprises under 70,000 clones, over 70% of which are singletons, and 3.5% to 4.5% rests with the top ten.

The TCR sequence derives from a human donor who received a COVID-19 vaccine. The specimen comprised CD4+ T cells from PBMCs cultured with HCoV-OC43 spike peptides, sampled before COVID-19 vaccination. The subset denotes: HCoV-OC43 spike overlapping peptide pool stimulation. The rearrangement joins TRBV3-1 (or the pseudogene TRBV3-2) to TRBJ1-6; 7 nucleotides align to TRBD1. The CDR3 protein is CASSLGDSNSPLHF. The CDR3 DNA reads as TGTGCCAGCAGCCTAGGGGACAGTAATTCACCCCTCCACTTT.